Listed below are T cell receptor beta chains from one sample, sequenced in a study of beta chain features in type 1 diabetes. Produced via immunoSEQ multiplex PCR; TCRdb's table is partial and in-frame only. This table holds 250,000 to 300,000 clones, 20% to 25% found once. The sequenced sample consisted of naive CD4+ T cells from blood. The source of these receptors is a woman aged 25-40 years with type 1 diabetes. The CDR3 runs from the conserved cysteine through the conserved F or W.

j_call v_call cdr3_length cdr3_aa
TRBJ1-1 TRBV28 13 CASSTDPNTEAFF
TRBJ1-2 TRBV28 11 CASSSLRQSLF
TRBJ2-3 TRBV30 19 CAWSDIQGETLGVTDTQYF
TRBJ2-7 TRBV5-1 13 CASSIGQIYEQYF
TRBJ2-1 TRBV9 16 CASSVDPGSSYNEQFF
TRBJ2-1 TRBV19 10 CASGTVEQFF
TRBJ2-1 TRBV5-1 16 CASSLRRERTYNEQFF
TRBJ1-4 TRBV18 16 CASSPPSGQFNEKLFF
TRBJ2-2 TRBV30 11 CAWRGSGELFF
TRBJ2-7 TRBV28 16 CASSLLSVRIINEQYF
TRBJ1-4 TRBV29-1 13 CSVAGATNEKLFF
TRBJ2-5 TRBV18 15 CASSGSDRVGETQYF
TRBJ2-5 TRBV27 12 CASGGQFETQYF
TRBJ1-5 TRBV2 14 CASSGQGAEQPQHF
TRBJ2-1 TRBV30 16 CAWASGRAPGYNEQFF
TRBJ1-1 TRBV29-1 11 CSVDEGARAFF
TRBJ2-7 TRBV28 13 CASSLPTGYEQYF